This T cell receptor (beta chain) was profiled in a study of multiple sclerosis patients with progressive multifocal leukoencephalopathy. Sequencing used immunoSEQ multiplex PCR; TCRdb keeps in-frame clones, though not all of them. The sample holds some 31,000 clones, over 75% seen once. The time point denotes: time of PML onset. The TCR comes from a human donor with progressive multifocal leukoencephalopathy. The source was PBMCs, collected from a patient treated with natalizumab.

The CDR3 here is CASSRPAGSSSYEQYF. The CDR3 bases are TGTGCCAGCAGCCGCCCGGCGGGCTCGAGCTCCTACGAGCAGTACTTC. V is TRBV28 and J is TRBJ2-7; possible D gene TRBD2, 5 bases. This CDR3 contains 16 residues. Germline-derived CDR1 and CDR2 are MDHEN and SYDVKM. V was trimmed by 6 bases and J by 0 bases, leaving 18 bases between them.